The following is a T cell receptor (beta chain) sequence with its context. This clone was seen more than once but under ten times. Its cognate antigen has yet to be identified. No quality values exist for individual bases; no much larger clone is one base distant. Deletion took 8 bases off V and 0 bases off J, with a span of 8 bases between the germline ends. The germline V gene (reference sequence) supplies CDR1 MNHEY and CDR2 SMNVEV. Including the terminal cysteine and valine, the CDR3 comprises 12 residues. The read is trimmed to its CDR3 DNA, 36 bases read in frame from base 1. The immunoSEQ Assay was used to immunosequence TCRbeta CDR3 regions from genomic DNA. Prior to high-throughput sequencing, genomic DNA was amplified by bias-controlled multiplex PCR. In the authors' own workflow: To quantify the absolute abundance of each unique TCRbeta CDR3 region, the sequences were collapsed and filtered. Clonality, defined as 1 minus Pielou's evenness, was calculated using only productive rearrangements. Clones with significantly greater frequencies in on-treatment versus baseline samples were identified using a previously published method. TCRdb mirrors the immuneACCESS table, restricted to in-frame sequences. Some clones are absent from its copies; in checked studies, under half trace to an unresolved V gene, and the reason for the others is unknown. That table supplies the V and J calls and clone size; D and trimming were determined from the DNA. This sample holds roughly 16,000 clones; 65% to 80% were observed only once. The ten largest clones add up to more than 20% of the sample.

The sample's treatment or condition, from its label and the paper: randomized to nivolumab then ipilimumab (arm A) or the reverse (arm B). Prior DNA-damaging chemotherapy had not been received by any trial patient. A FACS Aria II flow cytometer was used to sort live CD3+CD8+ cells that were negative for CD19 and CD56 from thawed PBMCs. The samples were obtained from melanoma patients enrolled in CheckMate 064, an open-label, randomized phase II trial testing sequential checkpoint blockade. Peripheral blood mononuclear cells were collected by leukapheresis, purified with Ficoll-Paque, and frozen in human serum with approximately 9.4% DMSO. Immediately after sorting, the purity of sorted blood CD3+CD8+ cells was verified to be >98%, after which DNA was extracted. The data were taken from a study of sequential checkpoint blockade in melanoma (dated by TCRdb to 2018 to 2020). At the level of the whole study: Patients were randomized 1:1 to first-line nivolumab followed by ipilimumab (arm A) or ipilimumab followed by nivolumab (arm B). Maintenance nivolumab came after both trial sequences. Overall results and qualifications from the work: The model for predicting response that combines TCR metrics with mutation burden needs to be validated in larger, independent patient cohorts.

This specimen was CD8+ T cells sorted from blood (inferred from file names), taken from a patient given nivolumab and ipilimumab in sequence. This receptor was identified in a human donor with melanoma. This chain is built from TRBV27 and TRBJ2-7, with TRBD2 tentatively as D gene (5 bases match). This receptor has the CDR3 CASQGSSYEQYV. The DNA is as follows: TGTGCCAGCCAAGGGAGCTCCTACGAGCAGTACGTC.